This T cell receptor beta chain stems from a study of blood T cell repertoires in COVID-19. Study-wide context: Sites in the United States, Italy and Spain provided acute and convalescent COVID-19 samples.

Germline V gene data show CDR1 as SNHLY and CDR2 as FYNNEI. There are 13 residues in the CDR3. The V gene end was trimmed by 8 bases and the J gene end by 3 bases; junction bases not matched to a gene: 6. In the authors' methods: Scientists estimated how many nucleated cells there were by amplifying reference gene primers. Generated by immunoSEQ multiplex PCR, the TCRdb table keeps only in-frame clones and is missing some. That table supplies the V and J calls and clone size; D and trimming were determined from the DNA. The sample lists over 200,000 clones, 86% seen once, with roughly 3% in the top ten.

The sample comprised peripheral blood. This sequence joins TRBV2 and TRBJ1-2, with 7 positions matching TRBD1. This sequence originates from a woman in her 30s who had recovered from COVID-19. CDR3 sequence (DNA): TGTGCCAGCCTTAGACAGGGCGACTATGGCTACACCTTC. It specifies CASLRQGDYGYTF.